Described below is a single TCR beta chain sequence and its context. Its target is unknown. This entry is derived from a study of cytomegalovirus exposure and HLA in healthy donors. Study-level background: For the approximately 430 genotyped donors, around 76% fell within the Caucasian-associated ancestry cluster.

Study-wide results and caveats: Using the classifier, cytomegalovirus status was reportedly diagnosed with high specificity and sensitivity.

The PCR made use of 60 Vbeta and 13 Jbeta primers. The authors' processing: Per a later analysis, the number of unique TCR beta chains was some 75 million, of which 9 million to 14 million were shared. Assay: immunoSEQ multiplex PCR; the TCRdb copy retains only in-frame clones and omits some. That table supplies the V and J calls and clone size; D and trimming were determined from the DNA. The data contain some 140,000 clones, 76% of them seen just once; the ten biggest clones take up approximately 3.4%. After removal of 2 bases from V and 8 bases from J, the junction contained 11 bases not matched to a gene. The CDR3 is 16 residues long. Germline loops: CDR1 SGHTA, CDR2 FQGTGA.

The sequenced sample consisted of PBMCs. The TCR was taken from a man aged 40-49 years in good health and CMV-seronegative. V is TRBV7-3 and J is TRBJ2-1, with 8 bases aligning to TRBD1. This CDR3 reads CASSLYGQGSVDEQFF. The CDR3 region has the DNA TGTGCCAGCAGCTTATATGGACAGGGTAGTGTGGATGAGCAGTTCTTC. Together with reference TRBV7-3 and TRBJ2-1, the CDR3 gives the full variable domain: GAGVSQTPSNKVTEKGKYVELRCDPISGHTALYWYRQSLGQGPEFLIYFQGTGAADDSGLPNDRFFAVRPEGSVSTLKIQRTERGDSAVYLCASSLYGQGSVDEQFFGPGTRLTVL.